This T cell receptor (beta chain) was recorded in a study of T cell repertoires in cytomegalovirus infection. Study-wide background: Recently identified HLA-C-restricted and well-studied HLA-B-restricted CMV epitopes were used. Evidence of both CMV infection and a matching HLA type came from public TCR beta signatures. Whole-study results and caveats: Public TCR beta family frequency separated CMV-and-HLA carriers, including in an independent cohort. Dominating the ex vivo response were TCR beta clonotypes that were CMV-specific and HLA-C-restricted.

On this clonotype itself: Its target is unknown.

V lost 4 bases and J 10 bases, leaving 17 bases between the germline ends. In germline, CDR1 is MNHEY, CDR2 SMNVEV (reference sequence). The CDR3 is made up of 15 amino acids. MiXCR, run by TCRdb on the reads, gives a single entry per CDR3 protein. The sample has some 800,000 distinct CDR3 sequences, about 27% seen once. The material sequenced was cultured CD8+ T cells from PBMCs, taken from culture after CMV antigen stimulation. The chain employs TRBV27 and TRBJ1-6, with a possible D match to TRBD1 (6 bases). The origin of this receptor is a human donor in good health (CMV status not recorded). Some clones in this sample may be carry-over from other donors' samples. In nucleotides, the CDR3 is TGTGCCAGCAGTTCCCCGCCGGGGGCAGACTCACCCCTCCACTTT. Translating gives CASSSPPGADSPLHF.